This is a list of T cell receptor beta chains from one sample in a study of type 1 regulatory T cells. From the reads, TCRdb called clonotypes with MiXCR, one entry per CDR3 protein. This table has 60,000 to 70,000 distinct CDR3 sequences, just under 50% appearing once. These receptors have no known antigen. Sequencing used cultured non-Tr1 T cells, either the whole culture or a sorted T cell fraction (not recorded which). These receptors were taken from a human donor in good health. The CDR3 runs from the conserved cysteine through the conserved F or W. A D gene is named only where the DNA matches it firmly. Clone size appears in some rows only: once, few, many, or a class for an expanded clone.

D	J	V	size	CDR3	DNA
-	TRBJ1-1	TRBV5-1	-	CASSPQTANTEAFF	TGCGCCAGCAGCCCGCAGACAGCGAACACTGAAGCTTTCTTT
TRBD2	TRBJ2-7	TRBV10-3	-	CAISSTGTMAYEQYF	TGTGCCATCAGCTCCACCGGGACTATGGCCTACGAGCAGTACTTC
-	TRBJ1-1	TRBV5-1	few	CASRAGENTEAFF	TGCGCCAGCAGGGCCGGGGAGAACACTGAAGCTTTCTTT
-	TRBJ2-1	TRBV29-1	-	CSGAIFDEQFF	TGCAGCGGGGCAATCTTTGATGAGCAGTTCTTC
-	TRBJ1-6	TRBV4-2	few	CASSQVPGQHYNSPLHF	TGTGCCAGCAGCCAAGTGCCCGGACAGCACTATAATTCACCCCTCCACTTT
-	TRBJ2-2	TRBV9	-	CASSATLNTGELFF	TGTGCCAGCAGCGCTACATTGAACACCGGGGAGCTGTTTTTT
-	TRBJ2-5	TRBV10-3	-	CAISEDSRTQYF	TGTGCCATCAGTGAGGACTCCCGGACCCAGTACTTC
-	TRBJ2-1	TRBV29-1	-	CSVDGGPGNEQFF	TGCAGCGTTGATGGGGGGCCGGGTAATGAGCAGTTCTTC
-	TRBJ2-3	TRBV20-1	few	CSAAGATDTQYF	TGCAGTGCAGCAGGGGCCACAGATACGCAGTATTTT
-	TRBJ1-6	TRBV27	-	CASSSSGPGGSPLHF	TGTGCCAGCAGTTCTTCCGGGCCCGGCGGTTCACCCCTCCACTTT
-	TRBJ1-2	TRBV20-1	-	CSASRLPQGNYGYTF	TGCAGTGCTAGCCGCCTCCCTCAGGGGAACTATGGCTACACCTTC
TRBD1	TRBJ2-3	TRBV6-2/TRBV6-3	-	CASREQGGSTDTQYF	TGTGCCAGCCGGGAACAGGGGGGTAGCACAGATACGCAGTATTTT
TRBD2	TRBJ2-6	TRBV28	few	CASSFVLSGGSGANVLTF	TGTGCCAGCAGTTTTGTGCTATCGGGGGGCTCTGGGGCCAACGTCCTGACTTTC
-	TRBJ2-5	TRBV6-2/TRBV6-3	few	CASSPTHRTEETQYF	TGTGCCAGCAGTCCAACGCACCGCACAGAAGAGACCCAGTACTTC
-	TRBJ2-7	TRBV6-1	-	CASSEVRLGRGHEQYF	TGTGCCAGCAGTGAAGTGAGGTTGGGCAGGGGCCACGAGCAGTACTTC
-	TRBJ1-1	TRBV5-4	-	CASSWDSEAFF	TGTGCCAGCAGCTGGGACTCTGAAGCTTTCTTT
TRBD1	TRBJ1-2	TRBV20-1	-	CSATLGDRVGGYTF	TGCAGTGCTACCCTTGGGGACAGGGTTGGGGGCTACACCTTC
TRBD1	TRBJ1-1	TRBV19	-	CASSMRDRNLMNTEAFF	TGTGCCAGTAGTATGAGGGACAGAAACCTAATGAACACTGAAGCTTTCTTT
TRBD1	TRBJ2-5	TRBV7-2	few	CASSEGAGETQYF	TGTGCCAGCAGCGAGGGGGCTGGGGAGACCCAGTACTTC
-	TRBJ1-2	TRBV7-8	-	CASSLARVPVVVKPGRTNYGYTF	TGTGCCAGCAGCTTAGCTAGAGTCCCGGTTGTTGTTAAACCGGGACGGACTAACTATGGCTACACCTTC
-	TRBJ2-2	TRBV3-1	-	CASSQGEAYTGELFF	TGTGCCAGCAGCCAAGGAGAGGCGTACACCGGGGAGCTGTTTTTT
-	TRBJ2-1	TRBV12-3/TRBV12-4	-	CASSFRRVAYNEQFF	TGTGCCAGCAGTTTTCGGCGGGTTGCGTACAATGAGCAGTTCTTC
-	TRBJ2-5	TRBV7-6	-	CASSRHQETQYF	TGTGCCAGCAGCCGACACCAAGAGACCCAGTACTTC
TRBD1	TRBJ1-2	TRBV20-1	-	CSASRGTETRNYGYTF	TGCAGTGCTAGCCGCGGGACAGAGACACGAAACTATGGCTACACCTTC
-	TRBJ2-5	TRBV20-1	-	CSASGETQYF	TGCAGTGCTAGCGGGGAGACCCAGTACTTC
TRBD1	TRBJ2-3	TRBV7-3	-	CASSRDRDTDTQYF	TGTGCCAGCAGCCGGGACAGGGACACAGATACGCAGTATTTT
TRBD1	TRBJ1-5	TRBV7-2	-	CASSSRTGGNQPQHF	TGTGCCAGCAGCTCCCGGACAGGGGGCAATCAGCCCCAGCATTTT
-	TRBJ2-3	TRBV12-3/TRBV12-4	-	CASSRGDTQYF	TGTGCCAGCAGCCGGGGAGATACGCAGTATTTT
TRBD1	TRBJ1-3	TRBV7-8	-	CASSFNRGMRGNTIYF	TGTGCCAGCAGCTTTAACAGGGGAATGAGGGGGAACACCATATATTTT
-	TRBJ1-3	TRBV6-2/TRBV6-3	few	CASSSWTNSGNTIYF	TGTGCCAGCAGTTCCTGGACAAACTCTGGAAACACCATATATTTT
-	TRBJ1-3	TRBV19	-	CASGLHGDSGNTIYF	TGTGCCAGTGGACTCCACGGGGACTCTGGAAACACCATATATTTT
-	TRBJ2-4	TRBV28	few	CASKGGGAKNIQYF	TGTGCCAGCAAGGGGGGGGGCGCCAAAAACATTCAGTACTTC
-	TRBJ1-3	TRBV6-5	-	CASRGGLSGNTIYF	TGTGCCAGCAGGGGAGGACTCTCTGGAAACACCATATATTTT
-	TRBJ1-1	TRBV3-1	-	CASSQQQGITEAFF	TGTGCCAGCAGCCAACAACAGGGAATCACTGAAGCTTTCTTT
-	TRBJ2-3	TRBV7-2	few	CASSLTRTTDTQYF	TGTGCCAGCAGCTTAACCAGGACCACAGATACGCAGTATTTT
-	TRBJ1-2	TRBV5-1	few	CASSLAYSAYGYTF	TGCGCCAGCAGCTTGGCTTACAGTGCCTATGGCTACACCTTC
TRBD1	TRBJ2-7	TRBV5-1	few	CASSQPTLDRGWSYEQYF	TGCGCCAGCAGCCAACCCACCCTGGACAGGGGATGGTCCTACGAGCAGTACTTC
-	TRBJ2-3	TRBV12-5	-	CASGLGLDTQYF	TGTGCTAGTGGTTTGGGCTTAGATACGCAGTATTTT
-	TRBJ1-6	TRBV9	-	CASSPPGGGMGNSPLHF	TGTGCCAGCAGCCCCCCGGGTGGGGGGATGGGAAATTCACCCCTCCACTTT
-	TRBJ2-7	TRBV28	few	CASSPGRFYEQYF	TGTGCCAGCAGCCCGGGCAGGTTCTACGAGCAGTACTTC
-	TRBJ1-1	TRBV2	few	CASSESGTYTEAFF	TGTGCCAGCAGTGAAAGTGGGACGTACACTGAAGCTTTCTTT
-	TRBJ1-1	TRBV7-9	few	CASSSPIVGAGDTEAFF	TGTGCCAGCAGCTCACCTATCGTGGGGGCGGGGGACACTGAAGCTTTCTTT
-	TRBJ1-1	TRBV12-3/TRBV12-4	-	CASRLRMNTEAFF	TGTGCCAGCAGGCTCCGAATGAACACTGAAGCTTTCTTT
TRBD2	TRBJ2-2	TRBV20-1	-	CSASSGGNTGELFF	TGCAGTGCTAGTAGCGGGGGGAACACCGGGGAGCTGTTTTTT
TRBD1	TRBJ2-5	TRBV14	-	CASSQVQGVILETQYF	TGTGCCAGCAGCCAAGTCCAGGGGGTAATTCTAGAGACCCAGTACTTC
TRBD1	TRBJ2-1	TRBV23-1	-	CASSQFTGGNEQFF	TGCGCCAGCAGTCAGTTTACAGGGGGCAATGAGCAGTTCTTC
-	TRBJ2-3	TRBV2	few	CASSDNTDTQYF	TGTGCCAGCAGTGACAACACAGATACGCAGTATTTT
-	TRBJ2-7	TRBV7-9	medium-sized	CASSLAPGHLSYEQYF	TGTGCCAGCAGCTTAGCGCCGGGACACCTCTCCTACGAGCAGTACTTC
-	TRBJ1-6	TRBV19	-	CASNGQGIGSPLHF	TGTGCCAGTAATGGGCAGGGAATTGGATCACCCCTCCACTTT
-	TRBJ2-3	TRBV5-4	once	CASSLTTGTDTQYF	TGTGCCAGCAGCTTGACGACAGGAACAGATACGCAGTATTTT